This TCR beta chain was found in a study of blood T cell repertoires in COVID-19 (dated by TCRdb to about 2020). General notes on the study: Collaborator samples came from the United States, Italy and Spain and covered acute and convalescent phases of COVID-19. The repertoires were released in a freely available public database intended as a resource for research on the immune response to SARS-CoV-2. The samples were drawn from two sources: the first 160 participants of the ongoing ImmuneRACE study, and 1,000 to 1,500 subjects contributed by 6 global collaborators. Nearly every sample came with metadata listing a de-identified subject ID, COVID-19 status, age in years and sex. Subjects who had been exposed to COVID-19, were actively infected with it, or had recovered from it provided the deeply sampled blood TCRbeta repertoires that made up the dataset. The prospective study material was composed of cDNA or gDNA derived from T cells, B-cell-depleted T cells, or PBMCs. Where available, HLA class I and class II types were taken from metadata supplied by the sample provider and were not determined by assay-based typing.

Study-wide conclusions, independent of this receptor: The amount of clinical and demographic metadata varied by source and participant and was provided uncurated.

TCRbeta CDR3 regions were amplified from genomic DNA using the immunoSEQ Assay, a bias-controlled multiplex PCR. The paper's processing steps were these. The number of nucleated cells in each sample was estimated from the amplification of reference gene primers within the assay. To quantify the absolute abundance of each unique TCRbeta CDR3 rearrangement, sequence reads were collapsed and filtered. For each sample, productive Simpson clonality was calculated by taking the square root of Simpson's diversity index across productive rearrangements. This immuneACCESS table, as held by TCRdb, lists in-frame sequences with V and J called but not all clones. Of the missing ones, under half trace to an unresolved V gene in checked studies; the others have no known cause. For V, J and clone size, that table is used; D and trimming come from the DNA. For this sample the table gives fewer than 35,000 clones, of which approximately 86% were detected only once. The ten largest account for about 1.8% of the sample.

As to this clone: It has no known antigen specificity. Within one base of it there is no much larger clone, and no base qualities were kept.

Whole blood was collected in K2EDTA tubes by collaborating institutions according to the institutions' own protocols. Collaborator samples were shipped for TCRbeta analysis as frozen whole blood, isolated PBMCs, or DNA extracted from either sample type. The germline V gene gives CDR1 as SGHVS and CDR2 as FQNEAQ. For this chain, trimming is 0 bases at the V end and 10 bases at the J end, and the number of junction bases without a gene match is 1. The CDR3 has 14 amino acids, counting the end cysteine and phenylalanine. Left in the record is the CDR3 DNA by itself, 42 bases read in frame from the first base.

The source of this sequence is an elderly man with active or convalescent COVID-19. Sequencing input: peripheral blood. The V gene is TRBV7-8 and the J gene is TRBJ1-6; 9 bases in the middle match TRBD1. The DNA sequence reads TGTGCCAGCAGCTTAGCGGACAGGGGCTCACCCCTCCACTTT. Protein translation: CASSLADRGSPLHF.